The 9 T cell receptor beta chains below come from one sample, sequenced in a study of low-dose radiotherapy and immunotherapy resistance in tumors (dated 2022 in TCRdb). To make first-strand cDNA, Superscript III was used along with a set of TRAV- and TRBV-specific primers so that both the TCRalpha and TCRbeta chains were covered. A roughly 21-cycle PCR with Phusion amplified the TCRs, pairing a constant-region primer with the adapter that was attached to the V primers. In-frame beta chains were kept once TCRdb had trimmed the public reads at Q25 with fastp and called clones with MiXCR. Identical CDR3 protein sequences are pooled into one entry, listed with their most common genes and DNA. This sample lists under 15,000 distinct CDR3 sequences; 60% were detected once. In total, the top ten clones hold approximately 8% of the sample. The receptors here all came from a human donor with advanced metastatic prostate, ovarian, gallbladder or colorectal cancer (not recorded which). This table probably holds off-target reads from a library built for another chain.

The gene calls are TRBV7-6 and TRBJ2-7; TRBD2 agrees at 7 bases. V lost 5 bases, J lost 6 bases, and 7 bases stayed unmatched. Germline loops: CDR1 SGHVS, CDR2 FNYEAQ. CDR3 length equals 13 residues. CDR3 nucleotide sequence: TGTGCCAGCAGCCCCCGGGTAGCGGGCGAGCAGTACTTC. Protein: CASSPRVAGEQYF.

This clonotype was recorded only once. This chain joins TRBV12-3 or TRBV12-4 and TRBJ1-1; 8 bases agree with TRBD1. CDR3 size: 14 residues. After removal of 1 base from V and 3 bases from J, the junction contained 1 base not matched to a gene. CDR3 coding DNA: TGTGCCAGCAGTTTAGGGACAGGGTACACTGAAGCTTTCTTT. Translating it yields CASSLGTGYTEAFF.

The chain recombines TRBV21-1 with TRBJ2-7; the DNA was not used to check the table's D call, TRBD2. TRBV21-1 is a known pseudogene. The CDR3 length is 15 residues. The CDR3 loop reads CASSKDEGAAGEQYF. Written as DNA, the CDR3 is TGTGCCAGCAGCAAAGATGAGGGTGCTGCGGGGGAGCAGTACTTC.

The chain couples TRBV18 to TRBJ2-7; a weak D match, TRBD1 (5 bases). V lost 8 bases to trimming and J lost 3 bases, with 8 bases between them. Germline loops: CDR1 KGHSH, CDR2 LQKENI. This CDR3 spans 11 amino acids. CDR3 coding DNA: TGTGCCAGCAGGGGTTACTACGAGCAGTACTTC. Encoded protein: CASRGYYEQYF.

This clonotype was counted a few times. The chain employs TRBV4-3 and TRBJ1-2; no reliable D call. Germline V gene lookup returns CDR1 LGHNA and CDR2 YSLEER. This CDR3 spans 14 amino acids. Trimming pared 1 base from V and 7 bases from J, leaving 13 bases between. CDR3 loop: CASSQGRTSGGYTF. For the CDR3, the DNA is TGCGCCAGCAGCCAAGGACGGACGAGCGGTGGCTACACCTTC.

The chain joins TRBV19 to TRBJ2-7, with D possibly being TRBD2 (6 bases). Germline CDR1 is LNHDA and CDR2 is SQIVND (reference sequence). This CDR3 has 14 residues. V was clipped by 7 bases and J by 0 bases, with 13 bases between them. CDR3 amino acids: CASKLAFSSYEQYF. CDR3 coding DNA: TGTGCCAGTAAGCTAGCGTTCAGCTCCTACGAGCAGTACTTC.

The chain recombines TRBV5-1 with TRBJ1-5; D is unresolved. In germline, CDR1 is SGHRS, CDR2 YFSETQ. CDR3 length: 15 residues. Trimming stripped 0 bases from V and 0 bases from J, with 7 bases between. CDR3 loop: CASSLGSYSNQPQHF. DNA of the CDR3: TGCGCCAGCAGCTTGGGCTCGTATAGCAATCAGCCCCAGCATTTT. Together with reference TRBV5-1 and TRBJ1-5, the CDR3 gives the full variable domain: KAGVTQTPRYLIKTRGQQVTLSCSPISGHRSVSWYQQTPGQGLQFLFEYFSETQRNKGNFPGRFSGRQFSNSRSEMNVSTLELGDSALYLCASSLGSYSNQPQHFGDGTRLSIL.

This clonotype was seen more than once but under ten times. The rearrangement links TRBV5-4 to TRBJ2-3; 11 bases are a match to TRBD2. The CDR3 contains 15 residues. The germline V gene encodes CDR1 SGHNT and CDR2 YYREEE (reference sequence). V lost 4 bases to trimming and J lost 6 bases; unmatched junction nucleotides: 7. In DNA, the CDR3 is TGTGCCAGCAGCCTACTAGCGGGAGAGGGGGATACGCAGTATTTT. It encodes CASSLLAGEGDTQYF.

The rearrangement joins TRBV11-1 to TRBJ2-1, with 7 bases matching TRBD2. The V gene end was trimmed by 8 bases and the J gene end by 4 bases; junction bases not matched to a gene: 5. The CDR3 extends over 13 amino acids. CDR1 and CDR2 from the germline V gene are SGHAT and FQDESV (reference sequence). For the CDR3, the DNA is TGTGCCAGCTCACTAGCGACATACAATGAGCAGTTCTTC. Translating gives CASSLATYNEQFF.